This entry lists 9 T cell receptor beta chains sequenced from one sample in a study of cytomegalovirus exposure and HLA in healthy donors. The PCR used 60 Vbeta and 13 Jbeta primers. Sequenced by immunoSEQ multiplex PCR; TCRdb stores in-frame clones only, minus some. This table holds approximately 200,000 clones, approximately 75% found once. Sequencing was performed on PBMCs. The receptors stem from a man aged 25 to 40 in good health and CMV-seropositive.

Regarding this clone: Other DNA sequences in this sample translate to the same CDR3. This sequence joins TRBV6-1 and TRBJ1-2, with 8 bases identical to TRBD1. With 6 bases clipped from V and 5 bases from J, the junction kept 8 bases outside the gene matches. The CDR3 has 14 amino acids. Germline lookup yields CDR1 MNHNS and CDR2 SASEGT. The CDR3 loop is CASSAGGARYGYTF. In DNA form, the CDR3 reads TGTGCCAGCAGCGCAGGGGGCGCACGGTATGGCTACACCTTC.

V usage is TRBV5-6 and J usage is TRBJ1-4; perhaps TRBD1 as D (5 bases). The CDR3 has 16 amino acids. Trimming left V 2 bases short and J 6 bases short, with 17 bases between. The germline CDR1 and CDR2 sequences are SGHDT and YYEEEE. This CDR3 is CASSFTGRQGYEKLFF. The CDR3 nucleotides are TGTGCCAGCAGCTTCACCGGTCGGCAGGGTTATGAAAAACTGTTTTTT.

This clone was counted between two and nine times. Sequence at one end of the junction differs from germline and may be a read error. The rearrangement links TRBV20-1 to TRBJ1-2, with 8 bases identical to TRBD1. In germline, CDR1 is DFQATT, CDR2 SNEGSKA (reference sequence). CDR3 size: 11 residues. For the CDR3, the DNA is TGCAGTGCTAGAGGGACAGGGAAAGACTACTTC. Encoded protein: CSARGTGKDYF.

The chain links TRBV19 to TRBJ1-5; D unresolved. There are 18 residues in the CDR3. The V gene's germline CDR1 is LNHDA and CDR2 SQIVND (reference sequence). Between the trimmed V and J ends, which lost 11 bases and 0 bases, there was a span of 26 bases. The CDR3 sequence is CASDERRTKLYSNQPQHF. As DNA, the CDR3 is TGTGCCTCCGACGAGAGACGCACAAAACTATATAGCAATCAGCCCCAGCATTTT.

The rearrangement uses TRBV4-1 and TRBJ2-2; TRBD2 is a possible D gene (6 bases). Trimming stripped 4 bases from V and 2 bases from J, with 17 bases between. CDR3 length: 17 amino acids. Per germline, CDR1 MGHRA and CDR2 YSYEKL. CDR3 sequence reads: CASSRVTGVPNTGELFF. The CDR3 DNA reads TGCGCCAGCAGCCGGGTCACGGGAGTACCTAACACCGGGGAGCTGTTTTTT.

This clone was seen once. CDR3 region: CASSQVGRTSGKNTEAFF. Here the CDR3 DNA reads TGCGCCAGCAGCCAAGTCGGCCGGACAAGTGGTAAGAACACTGAAGCTTTCTTT. The chain employs TRBV4-1 and TRBJ1-1; D may be TRBD1 (5 bases). Per germline, CDR1 MGHRA and CDR2 YSYEKL. V was clipped by 1 base and J by 1 base, with 19 bases between them. This CDR3 has 18 amino acids.

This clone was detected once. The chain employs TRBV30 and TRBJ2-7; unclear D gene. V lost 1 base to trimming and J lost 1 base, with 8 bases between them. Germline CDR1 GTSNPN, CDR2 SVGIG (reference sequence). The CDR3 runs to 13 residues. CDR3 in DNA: TGTGCCTGGAGTGGCCGAGATTCCTACGAGCAGTACTTC. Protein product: CAWSGRDSYEQYF.

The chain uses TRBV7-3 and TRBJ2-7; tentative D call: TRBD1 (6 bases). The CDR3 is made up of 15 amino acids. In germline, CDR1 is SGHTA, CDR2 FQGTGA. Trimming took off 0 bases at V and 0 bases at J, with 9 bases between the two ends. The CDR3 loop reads CASSLTGQSSYEQYF. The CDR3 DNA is TGTGCCAGCAGCTTAACTGGACAGTCCTCCTACGAGCAGTACTTC.

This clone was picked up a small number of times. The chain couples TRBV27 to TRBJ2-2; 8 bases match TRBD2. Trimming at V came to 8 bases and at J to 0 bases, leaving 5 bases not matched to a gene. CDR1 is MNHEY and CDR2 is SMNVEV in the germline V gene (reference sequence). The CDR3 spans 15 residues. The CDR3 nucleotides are TGTGCCAGCGGGCCGGGACTAGCGAACACCGGGGAGCTGTTTTTT. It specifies CASGPGLANTGELFF.